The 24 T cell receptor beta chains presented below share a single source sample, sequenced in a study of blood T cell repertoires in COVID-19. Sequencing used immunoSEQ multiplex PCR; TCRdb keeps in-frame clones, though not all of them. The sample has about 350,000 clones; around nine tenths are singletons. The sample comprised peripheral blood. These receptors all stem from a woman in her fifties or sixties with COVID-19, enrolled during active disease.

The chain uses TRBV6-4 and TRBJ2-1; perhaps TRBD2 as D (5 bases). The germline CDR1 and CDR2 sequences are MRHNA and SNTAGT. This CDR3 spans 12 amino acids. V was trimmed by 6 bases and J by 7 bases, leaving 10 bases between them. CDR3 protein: CASSVTGNEQFF. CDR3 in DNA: TGTGCCAGCAGCGTAACGGGGAATGAGCAGTTCTTC.

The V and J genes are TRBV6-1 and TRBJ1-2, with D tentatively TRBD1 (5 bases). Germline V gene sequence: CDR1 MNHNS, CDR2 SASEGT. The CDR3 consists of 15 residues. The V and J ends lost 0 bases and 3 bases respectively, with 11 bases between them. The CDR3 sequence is CASSEAGRVDYGYTF. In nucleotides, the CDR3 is TGTGCCAGCAGTGAAGCCGGCAGGGTGGACTATGGCTACACCTTC.

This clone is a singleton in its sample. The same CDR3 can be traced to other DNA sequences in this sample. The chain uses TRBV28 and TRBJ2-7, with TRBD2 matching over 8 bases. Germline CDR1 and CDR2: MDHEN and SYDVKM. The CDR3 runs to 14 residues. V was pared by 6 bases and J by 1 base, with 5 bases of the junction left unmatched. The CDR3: CASRPGGSSYEQYF. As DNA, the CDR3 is TGTGCCAGCAGGCCGGGGGGGAGTTCCTACGAGCAGTACTTC.

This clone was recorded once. The CDR3 spells CASSYNTGPPETQYF. The CDR3 DNA sequence: TGTGCCAGCAGTTACAACACAGGCCCCCCAGAGACCCAGTACTTC. The J gene is TRBJ2-5, the V gene TRBV6-5, with a tentative D call TRBD1 (5 bases). Per germline, CDR1 MNHEY and CDR2 SVGAGI. Trimming took off 2 bases at V and 4 bases at J, with 14 bases between the two ends. The CDR3 extends over 15 amino acids.

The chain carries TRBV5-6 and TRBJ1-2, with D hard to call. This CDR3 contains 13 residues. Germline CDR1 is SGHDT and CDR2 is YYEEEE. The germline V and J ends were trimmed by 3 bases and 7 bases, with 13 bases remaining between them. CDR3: CASSWRQRGGYTF. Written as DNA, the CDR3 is TGTGCCAGCAGCTGGCGGCAGCGAGGTGGCTACACCTTC.

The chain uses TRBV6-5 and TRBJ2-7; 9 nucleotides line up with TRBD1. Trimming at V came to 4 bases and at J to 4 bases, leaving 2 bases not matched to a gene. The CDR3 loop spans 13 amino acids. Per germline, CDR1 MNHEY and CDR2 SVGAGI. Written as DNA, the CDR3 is TGTGCCAGCAGTTCCGGACAGGGGTACGAGCAGTACTTC. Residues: CASSSGQGYEQYF.

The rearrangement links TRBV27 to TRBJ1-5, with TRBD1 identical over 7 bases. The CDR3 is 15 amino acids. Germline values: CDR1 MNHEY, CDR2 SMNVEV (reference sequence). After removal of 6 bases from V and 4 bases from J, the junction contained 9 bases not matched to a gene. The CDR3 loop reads CASREQGYVNQPQHF. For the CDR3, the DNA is TGTGCCAGCAGGGAACAGGGGTACGTGAATCAGCCCCAGCATTTT.

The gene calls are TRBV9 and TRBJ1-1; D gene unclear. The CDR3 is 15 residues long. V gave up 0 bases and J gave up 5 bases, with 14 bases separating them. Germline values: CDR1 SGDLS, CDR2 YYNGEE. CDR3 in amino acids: CASSVAQRVGTEAFF. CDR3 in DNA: TGTGCCAGCAGCGTAGCTCAGCGGGTGGGGACTGAAGCTTTCTTT. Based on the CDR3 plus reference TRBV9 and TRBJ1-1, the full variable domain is DSGVTQTPKHLITATGQRVTLRCSPRSGDLSVYWYQQSLDQGLQFLIQYYNGEERAKGNILERFSAQQFPDLHSELNLSSLELGDSALYFCASSVAQRVGTEAFFGQGTRLTVV.

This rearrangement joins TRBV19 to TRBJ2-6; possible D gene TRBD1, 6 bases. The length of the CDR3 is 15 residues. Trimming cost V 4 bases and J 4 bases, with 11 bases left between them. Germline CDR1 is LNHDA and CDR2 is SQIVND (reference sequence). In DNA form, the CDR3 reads TGTGCCAGTAGTAACCAGGGGAGCGGGGCCAACGTCCTGACTTTC. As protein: CASSNQGSGANVLTF.

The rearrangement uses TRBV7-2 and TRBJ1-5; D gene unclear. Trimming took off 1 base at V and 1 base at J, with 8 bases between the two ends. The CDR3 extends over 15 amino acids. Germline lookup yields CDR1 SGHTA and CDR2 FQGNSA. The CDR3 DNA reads TGTGCCAGCAGCTTAGGGGCACTCAGCAATCAGCCCCAGCATTTT. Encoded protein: CASSLGALSNQPQHF.

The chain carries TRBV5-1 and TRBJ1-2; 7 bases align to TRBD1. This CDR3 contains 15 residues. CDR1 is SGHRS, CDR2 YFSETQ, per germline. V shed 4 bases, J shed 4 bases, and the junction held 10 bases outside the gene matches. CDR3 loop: CASSPDRAQGYGYTF. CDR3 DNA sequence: TGCGCCAGCAGCCCCGACAGGGCCCAGGGCTATGGCTACACCTTC.

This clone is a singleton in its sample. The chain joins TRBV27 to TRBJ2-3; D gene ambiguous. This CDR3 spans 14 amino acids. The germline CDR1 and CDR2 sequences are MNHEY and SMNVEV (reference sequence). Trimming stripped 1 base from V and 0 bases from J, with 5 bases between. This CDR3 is CASSLYRSTDTQYF. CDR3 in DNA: TGTGCCAGCAGTTTATATCGGAGCACAGATACGCAGTATTTT.

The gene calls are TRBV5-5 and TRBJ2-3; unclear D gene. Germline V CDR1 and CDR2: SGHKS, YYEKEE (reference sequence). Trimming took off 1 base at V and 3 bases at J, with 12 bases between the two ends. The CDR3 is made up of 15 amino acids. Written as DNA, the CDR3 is TGTGCCAGCAGCTTGCCACAACCGAGGACAGATACGCAGTATTTT. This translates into CASSLPQPRTDTQYF.

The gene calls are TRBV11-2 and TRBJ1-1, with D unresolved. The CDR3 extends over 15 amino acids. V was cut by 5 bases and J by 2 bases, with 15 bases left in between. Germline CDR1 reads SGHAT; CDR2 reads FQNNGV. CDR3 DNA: TGTGCCAGCAGCGCGTCGCAGGCGTTAAACACTGAAGCTTTCTTT. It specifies CASSASQALNTEAFF.

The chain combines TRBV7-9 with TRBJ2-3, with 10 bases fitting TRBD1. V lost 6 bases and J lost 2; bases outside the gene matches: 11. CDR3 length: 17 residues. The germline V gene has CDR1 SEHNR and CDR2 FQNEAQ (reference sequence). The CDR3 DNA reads TGTGCCAGCAGTCAAAGGCCGGGACAGGGGCACACAGATACGCAGTATTTT. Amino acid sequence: CASSQRPGQGHTDTQYF.

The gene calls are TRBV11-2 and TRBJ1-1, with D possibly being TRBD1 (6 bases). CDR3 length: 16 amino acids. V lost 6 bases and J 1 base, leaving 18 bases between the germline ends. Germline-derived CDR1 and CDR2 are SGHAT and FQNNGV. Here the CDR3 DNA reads TGTGCCAGCAGGCCCCAAGGGGGTTTAAGGAACACTGAAGCTTTCTTT. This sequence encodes CASRPQGGLRNTEAFF.

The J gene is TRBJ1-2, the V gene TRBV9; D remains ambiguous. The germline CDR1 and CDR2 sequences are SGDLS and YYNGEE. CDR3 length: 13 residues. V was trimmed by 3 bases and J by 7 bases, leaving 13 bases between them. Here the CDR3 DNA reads TGTGCCAGCAGCGGGGTCCCGGGAGGTGGCTACACCTTC. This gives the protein CASSGVPGGGYTF.

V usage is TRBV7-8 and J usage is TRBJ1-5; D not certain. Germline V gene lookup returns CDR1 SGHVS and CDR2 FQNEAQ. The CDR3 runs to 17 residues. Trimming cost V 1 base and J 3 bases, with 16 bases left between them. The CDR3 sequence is CASSLGLEVFFNQPQHF. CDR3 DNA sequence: TGTGCCAGCAGCTTAGGGTTAGAGGTCTTCTTCAATCAGCCCCAGCATTTT.

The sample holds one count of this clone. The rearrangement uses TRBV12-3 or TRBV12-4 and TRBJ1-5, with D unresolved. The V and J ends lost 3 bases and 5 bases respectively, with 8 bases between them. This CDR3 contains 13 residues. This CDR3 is CASSFRQDQPQHF. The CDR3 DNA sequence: TGTGCCAGCAGTTTTAGGCAGGATCAGCCCCAGCATTTT.

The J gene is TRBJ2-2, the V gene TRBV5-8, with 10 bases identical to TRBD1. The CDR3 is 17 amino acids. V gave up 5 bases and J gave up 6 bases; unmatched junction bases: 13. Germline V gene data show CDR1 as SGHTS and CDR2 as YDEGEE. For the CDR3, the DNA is TGTGCCAGCAGGGCCCCCGGACAGGGGGGAAAGGCCGGGGAGCTGTTTTTT. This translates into CASRAPGQGGKAGELFF.

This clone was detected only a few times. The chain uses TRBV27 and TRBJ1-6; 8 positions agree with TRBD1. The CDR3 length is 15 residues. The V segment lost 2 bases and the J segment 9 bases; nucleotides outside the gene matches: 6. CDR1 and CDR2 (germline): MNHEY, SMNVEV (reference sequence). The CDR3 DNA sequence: TGTGCCAGCAGTTTAAGGGCAGGGGGCGGTTCACCCCTCCACTTT. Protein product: CASSLRAGGGSPLHF.

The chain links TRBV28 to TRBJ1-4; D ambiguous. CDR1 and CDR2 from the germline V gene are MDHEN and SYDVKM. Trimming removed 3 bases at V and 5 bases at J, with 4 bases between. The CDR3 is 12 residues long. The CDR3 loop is CASSLSNEKLFF. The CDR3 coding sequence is TGTGCCAGCAGTTTGAGCAATGAAAAACTGTTTTTT.

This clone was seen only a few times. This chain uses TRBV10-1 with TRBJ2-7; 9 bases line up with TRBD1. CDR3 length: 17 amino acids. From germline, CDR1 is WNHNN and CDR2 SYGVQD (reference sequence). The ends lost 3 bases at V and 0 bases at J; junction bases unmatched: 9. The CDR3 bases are TGCGCCAGCAGTGACGGTACCCGGGACAGGGCCTCCTACGAGCAGTACTTC. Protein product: CASSDGTRDRASYEQYF.

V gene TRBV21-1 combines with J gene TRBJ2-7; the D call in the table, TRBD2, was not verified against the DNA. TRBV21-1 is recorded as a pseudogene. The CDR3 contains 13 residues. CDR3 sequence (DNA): TGTGCCATAGATGCGGGGATTAAGGGCGAGCAGTACTTC. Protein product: CAIDAGIKGEQYF.